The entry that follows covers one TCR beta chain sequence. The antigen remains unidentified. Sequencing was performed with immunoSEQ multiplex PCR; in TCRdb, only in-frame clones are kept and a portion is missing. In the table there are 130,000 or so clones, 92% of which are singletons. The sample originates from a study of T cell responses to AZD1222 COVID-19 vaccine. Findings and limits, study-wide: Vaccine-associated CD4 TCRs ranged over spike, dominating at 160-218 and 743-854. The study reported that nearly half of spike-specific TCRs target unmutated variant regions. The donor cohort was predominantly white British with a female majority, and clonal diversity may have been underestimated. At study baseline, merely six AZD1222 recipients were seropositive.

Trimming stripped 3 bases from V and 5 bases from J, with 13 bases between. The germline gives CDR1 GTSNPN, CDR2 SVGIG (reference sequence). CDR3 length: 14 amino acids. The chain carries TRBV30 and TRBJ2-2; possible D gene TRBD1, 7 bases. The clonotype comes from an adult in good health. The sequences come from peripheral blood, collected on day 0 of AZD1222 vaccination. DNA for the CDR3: TGTGCCTGGAGAGGAGGGGGCGGAACCGGGGAGCTGTTTTTT. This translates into CAWRGGGGTGELFF.